The clone carrying this TCR beta chain was recorded many times. Trimming cost V 4 bases and J 0 bases; bases outside gene matches: 6. Germline V gene sequence: CDR1 SGHTA, CDR2 FQGNSA. This CDR3 is built from 17 residues. The data stem from a study of T cells after posttransplantation cyclophosphamide. Measured with immunoSEQ multiplex PCR; TCRdb has only the in-frame clones, and not every one. Singletons are absent from the sample, which has 42,000 or so clones. Sequencing was carried out using PBMCs. The V gene is TRBV7-2, the J gene TRBJ1-3; TRBD1 agrees at 10 bases. This clonotype was obtained from a woman aged 45-65 years in good health and a related stem cell transplant donor. The chain's CDR3 is CASSSYGQGDSGNTIYF. The CDR3, as DNA: TGTGCCAGCAGCTCCTACGGACAGGGGGACTCTGGAAACACCATATATTTT. Using reference TRBV7-2 and TRBJ1-3 for the parts outside the CDR3, the full variable domain is GAGVSQSPSNKVTEKGKDVELRCDPISGHTALYWYRQSLGQGLEFLIYFQGNSAPDKSGLPSDRFSAERTGGSVSTLTIQRTQQEDSAVYLCASSSYGQGDSGNTIYFGEGSWLTVV.